The 2 T cell receptor beta chains below were found in one sample sequenced in a study of shared clonotypes between healthy human individuals (dated by TCRdb to about 2020). The method was the immunoSEQ multiplex PCR assay. Not all clones reach the TCRdb copy of this immuneACCESS table, which keeps in-frame sequences only. Checked studies attribute under half of the gap to unresolved V genes and leave the rest unexplained. Within this sample are about 2 million clones, with roughly 95% of them counted one time only. The leading ten clones occupy around 1.2% of the sample. For the CD8 naive samples, CD45RO-negative cells were positively selected for CCR7, yielding a CD45RA+CCR7+ population from which TemRA cells were excluded. Sequenced material: naive CD8+ T cells sorted from blood. In light of the paper, this sample's cell subset or site label describes: CD45RA+CCR7+. These receptors came from a man aged 18 to 30 in good health.

The CDR3 here is CASSQTRGDGYTF. CDR3 nucleotides: TGCGCCAGCAGCCAAACCCGGGGAGATGGCTACACCTTC. The chain joins TRBV4-1 to TRBJ1-2; D is unclear. The CDR3 consists of 13 residues. V lost 2 bases and J 6 bases, leaving 10 bases between the germline ends. The germline V gene has CDR1 MGHRA and CDR2 YSYEKL.

The rearrangement links TRBV9 to TRBJ2-7; D tentatively reads TRBD1 or TRBD2 (5 bases each). Per the germline V gene, CDR1 is SGDLS and CDR2 is YYNGEE. This CDR3 has 15 amino acids. Trimming removed 3 bases at V and 2 bases at J, with 15 bases between. The CDR3 DNA reads as TGTGCCAGCAGCGAGTCGGGGACCCACACCTACGAGCAGTACTTC. This gives the protein CASSESGTHTYEQYF.